This T cell receptor (beta chain) was sequenced for a study of T cells after yellow fever vaccination (dated by TCRdb to about 2019). For the study in its entirety: Libraries from fractions with low cell numbers were prepared with the SMART-Seq v4 Ultra Low Input RNA kit. The cohort comprised two healthy male donors, one aged 18 to 30 and one aged 30 to 40 years. Blood samples were taken at several timepoints before and after primary and secondary immunization, and bulk PBMC replicates and cell subsets were isolated. To track T-cell clones before and after primary and booster YFV17D yellow fever vaccination, bulk TCR alpha and beta repertoires were sequenced longitudinally. Broad study findings and their caveats: Computational filtering was required because FACS-sorted repertoires could contain abundant contaminating clonotypes from the bulk population. Most clones expanded after primary vaccination were re-detected after the booster (about 96% of CD4 and around 86% of CD8), suggesting broad memory maintenance. Only a couple of donors were included in the study, so the extent to which the findings can be generalized is limited. The secondary T-cell response was weaker than the primary response but faster, peaking on day 5 instead of day 15. A small share of clonotypes was detected in both CD4 and CD8 compartments, with the overlap likely arising from convergent recombination.

This clonotype was counted ten times or more. Its specific antigen is unknown. The record has no base qualities; no much larger clone is one base away. Interpreted using the paper, the treatment or condition label stands for: live attenuated yellow fever vaccine strain. A standard Ficoll-Paque protocol was used to isolate PBMCs from peripheral blood. Dynabeads CD4 and CD8 positive selection kits were used to isolate the CD4 and CD8 T-cell fractions. TriZol was used to extract RNA from bulk PBMCs, CD4 and CD8 fractions, and dextramer-positive and dextramer-negative fractions. Spanning cysteine to phenylalanine, the CDR3 consists of 16 amino acids. CDR3 DNA only is kept here, 48 bases in frame from base 1. V ends up 1 base short and J 0 bases short, with an unmatched junction base count of 3. As encoded in the germline V gene (reference sequence), CDR1 is DFQATT while CDR2 is SNEGSKA. TCRdb shows the sequencer as Illumina NovaSeq 6000. TCR cDNA was synthesized by 5'RACE template switching, through which a universal primer site and unique molecular identifiers were introduced. cDNA synthesis was primed from both the TCR alpha and TCR beta constant segments. Two PCR steps were used to amplify libraries, with sample barcodes and sequencing adapters being added in the second step. Sequencing of libraries was performed on Illumina HiSeq 2500 (2x100 bp) or NovaSeq (2x150 bp). Regarding the original processing steps: Demultiplexing of reads and collapsing into UMI consensus sequences were performed with MIGEC, and V(D)J alignment was carried out with MiXCR. Using edgeR on replicate PBMC samples, clonotypes were called vaccine-responding if FDR was below 0.01 and the log2 fold change was above 5 up to day 15. Bulk clonotypes were assigned CD4 or CD8 identity according to which sequenced CD4 or CD8 repertoire held them at higher abundance. TCRdb took the public reads, trimmed them with fastp at Q25, ran MiXCR for clone calling and kept in-frame beta chains. When rows share a CDR3 protein, they turn into one entry using the most common DNA and genes. The V and J calls were not made by the authors but by TCRdb's processing. The sample has some 200,000 distinct CDR3 sequences on record, approximately 3.3% of them singletons. Of the sample, under 3.5% is held by the ten largest clones.

This chain joins TRBV20-1 to TRBJ2-5; TRBD2 agrees with 12 junctional bases. The sequence was collected from a man between 18 and 35 years old who received the YFV17D yellow fever vaccine. The specimen comprised CD4+ T cells sorted from PBMCs, sampled 10 days after the yellow fever booster vaccination. The base sequence is TGCAGTGCTAGAGGACTAGCGGGGGTGTACCAAGAGACCCAGTACTTC. This encodes CSARGLAGVYQETQYF.